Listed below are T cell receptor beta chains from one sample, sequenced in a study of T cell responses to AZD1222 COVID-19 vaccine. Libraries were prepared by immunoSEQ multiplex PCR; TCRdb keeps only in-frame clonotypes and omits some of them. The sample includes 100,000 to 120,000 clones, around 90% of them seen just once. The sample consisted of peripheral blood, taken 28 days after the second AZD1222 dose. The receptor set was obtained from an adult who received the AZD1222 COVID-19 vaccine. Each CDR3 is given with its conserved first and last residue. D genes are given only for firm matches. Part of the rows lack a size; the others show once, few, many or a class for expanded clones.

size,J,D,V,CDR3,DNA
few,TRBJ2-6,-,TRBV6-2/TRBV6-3,CASTPSDFSGANVLTF,TGTGCCAGCACCCCCTCGGACTTCTCTGGGGCCAACGTCCTGACTTTC
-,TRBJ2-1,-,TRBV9,CASSAGGRTVAYNEQFF,TGTGCCAGCAGCGCAGGCGGGCGGACGGTAGCCTACAATGAGCAGTTCTTC
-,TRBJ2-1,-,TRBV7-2,CASRIDYYNEQFF,TGTGCCAGCAGGATAGACTACTACAATGAGCAGTTCTTC
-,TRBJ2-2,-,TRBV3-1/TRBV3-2,CASSQYTGELFF,TGTGCCAGCAGTCAGTACACCGGGGAGCTGTTTTTT
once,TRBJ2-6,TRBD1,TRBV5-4,CASSLDRGYSGANVLTF,TGTGCCAGCAGCCTGGACAGGGGTTACTCTGGGGCCAACGTCCTGACTTTC
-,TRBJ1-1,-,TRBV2,CASSPQGNTEAFF,TGTGCCAGCAGCCCACAGGGGAACACTGAAGCTTTCTTT
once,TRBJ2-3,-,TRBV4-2,CASSQGFSSTDTQYF,TGTGCCAGCAGCCAGGGATTCTCTAGCACAGATACGCAGTATTTT
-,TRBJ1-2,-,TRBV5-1,CASSLTWQNGYTF,TGCGCCAGCAGCTTGACATGGCAGAATGGCTACACCTTC
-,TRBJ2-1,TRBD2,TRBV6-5,CASSRGGLAGDEQFF,TGTGCCAGCAGTAGGGGGGGACTAGCAGGCGATGAGCAGTTCTTC
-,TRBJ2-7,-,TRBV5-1,CASSPSPGPYEQYF,TGCGCCAGCAGTCCAAGTCCGGGGCCCTACGAGCAGTACTTC
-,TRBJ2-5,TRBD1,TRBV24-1,CATSAGQDLQETQYF,TGTGCCACCAGTGCGGGACAGGACCTCCAAGAGACCCAGTACTTC
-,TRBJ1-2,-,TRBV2,CASTLWGQKGYTF,TGTGCCAGCACCCTATGGGGGCAGAAAGGATACACCTTC
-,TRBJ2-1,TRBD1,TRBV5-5,CASSSGQGSYNEQFF,TGTGCCAGCAGCTCAGGACAGGGTTCTTACAATGAGCAGTTCTTC